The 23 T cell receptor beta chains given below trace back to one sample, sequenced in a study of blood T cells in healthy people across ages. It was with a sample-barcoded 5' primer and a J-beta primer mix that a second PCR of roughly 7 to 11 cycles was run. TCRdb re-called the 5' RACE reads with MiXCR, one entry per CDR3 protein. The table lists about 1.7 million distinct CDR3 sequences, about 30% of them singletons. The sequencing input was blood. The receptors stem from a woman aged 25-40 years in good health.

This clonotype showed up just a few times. The CDR3 DNA is TGTGCCAGCAGTCCCCTGGGGCCGTATACCCAGTATAGCAATCAGCCCCAGCATTTT. Translated, it gives CASSPLGPYTQYSNQPQHF. The J gene is TRBJ1-5, the V gene TRBV6-1; D possibly corresponds to TRBD1 (5 bases). V lost 5 bases to trimming and J lost 0 bases, with 23 bases between them. The germline V gene encodes CDR1 MNHNS and CDR2 SASEGT. CDR3 length equals 19 residues.

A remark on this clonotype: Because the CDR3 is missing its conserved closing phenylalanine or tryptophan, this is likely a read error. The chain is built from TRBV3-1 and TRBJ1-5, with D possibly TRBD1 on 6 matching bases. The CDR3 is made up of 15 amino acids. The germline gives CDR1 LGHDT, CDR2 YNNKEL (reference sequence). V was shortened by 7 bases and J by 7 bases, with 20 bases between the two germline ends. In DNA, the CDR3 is TGTGCCAGCACCCTAGGGCCAGGGGCCGGCCAGCCCCAGCATGTT. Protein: CASTLGPGAGQPQHV.

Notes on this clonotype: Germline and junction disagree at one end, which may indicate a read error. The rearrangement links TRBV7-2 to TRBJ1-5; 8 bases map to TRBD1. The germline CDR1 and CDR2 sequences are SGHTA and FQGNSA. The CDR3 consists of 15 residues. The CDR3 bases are TGTGCCGGCAGCGAAGACAGGGGCGGCAATCAGCCCCAGCATTTT. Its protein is CAGSEDRGGNQPQHF. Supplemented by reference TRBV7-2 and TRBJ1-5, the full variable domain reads GAGVSQSPSNKVTEKGKDVELRCDPISGHTALYWYRQSLGQGLEFLIYFQGNSAPDKSGLPSDRFSAERTGGSVSTLTIQRTQQEDSAVYLCAGSEDRGGNQPQHFGDGTRLSIL.

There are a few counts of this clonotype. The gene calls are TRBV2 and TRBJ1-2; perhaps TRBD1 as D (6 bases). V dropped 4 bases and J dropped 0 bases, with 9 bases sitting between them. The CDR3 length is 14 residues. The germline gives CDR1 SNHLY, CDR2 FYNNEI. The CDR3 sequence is CASSAGESNYGYTF. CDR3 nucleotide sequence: TGTGCCAGCAGTGCAGGGGAGTCTAACTATGGCTACACCTTC.

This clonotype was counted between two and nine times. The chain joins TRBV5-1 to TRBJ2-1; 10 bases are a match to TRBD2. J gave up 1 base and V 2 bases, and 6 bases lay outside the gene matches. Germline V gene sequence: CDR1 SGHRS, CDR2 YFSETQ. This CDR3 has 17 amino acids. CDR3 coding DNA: TGCGCCAGCAGCTTCAACCCTAGCGGGAGATCCTACAATGAGCAGTTCTTC. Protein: CASSFNPSGRSYNEQFF.

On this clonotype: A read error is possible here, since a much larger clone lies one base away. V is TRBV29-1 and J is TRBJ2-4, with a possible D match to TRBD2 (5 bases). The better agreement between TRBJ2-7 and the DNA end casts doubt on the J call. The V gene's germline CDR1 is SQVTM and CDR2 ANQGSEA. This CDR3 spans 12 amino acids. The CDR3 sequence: CGAGLGEYEQYF. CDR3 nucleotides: TGCGGCGCTGGACTCGGCGAGTACGAGCAGTACTTC.

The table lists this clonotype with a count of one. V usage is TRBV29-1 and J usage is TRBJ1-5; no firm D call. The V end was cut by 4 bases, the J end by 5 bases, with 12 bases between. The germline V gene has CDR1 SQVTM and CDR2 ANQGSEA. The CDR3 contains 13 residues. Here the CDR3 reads CSVVGQKDQPQHF. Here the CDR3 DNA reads TGCAGCGTTGTAGGGCAGAAGGATCAGCCCCAGCATTTT.

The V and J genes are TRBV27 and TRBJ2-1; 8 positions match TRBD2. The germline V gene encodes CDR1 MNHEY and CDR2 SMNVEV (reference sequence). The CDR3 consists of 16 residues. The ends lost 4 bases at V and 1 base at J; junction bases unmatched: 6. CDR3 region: CASSSESGSSYNEQFF. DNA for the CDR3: TGTGCCAGCAGTTCAGAAAGCGGGAGTTCCTACAATGAGCAGTTCTTC.

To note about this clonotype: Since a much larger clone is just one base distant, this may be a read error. As DNA, the CDR3 is TGTGCCAGCAGCTTGGGCGCTCGGAACACTCGAAACCCTACAGGGTCATGGGGTAACATTCGGTACTTC. Encoded protein: CASSLGARNTRNPTGSWGNIRYF. The gene calls are TRBV7-2 and TRBJ2-4; the D gene is possibly TRBD1 (6 bases). Germline V gene data show CDR1 as SGHTA and CDR2 as FQGNSA. The CDR3 sequence is 23 residues long.

CDR3 in DNA: TGTGCCAGCGGGCGCGGTGGGGCTCGCCTCACAGATACGCAGTATTTT. It translates to CASGRGGARLTDTQYF. This rearrangement joins TRBV6-5 to TRBJ2-3; D is possibly TRBD1 (5 bases). The CDR3 runs to 16 residues. Germline V gene data show CDR1 as MNHEY and CDR2 as SVGAGI. V gave up 8 bases and J gave up 2 bases, with 20 bases separating them.

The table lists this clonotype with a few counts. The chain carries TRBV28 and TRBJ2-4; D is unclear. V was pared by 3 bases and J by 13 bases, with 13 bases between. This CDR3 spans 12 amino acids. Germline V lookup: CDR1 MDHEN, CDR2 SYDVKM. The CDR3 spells CASSFRPNEQYF. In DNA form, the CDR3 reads TGTGCCAGCAGTTTCCGACCGAATGAGCAGTACTTC. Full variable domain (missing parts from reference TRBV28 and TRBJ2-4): DVKVTQSSRYLVKRTGEKVFLECVQDMDHENMFWYRQDPGLGLRLIYFSYDVKMKEKGDIPEGYSVSREKKERFSLILESASTNQTSMYLCASSFRPNEQYFGAGTRLSVL.

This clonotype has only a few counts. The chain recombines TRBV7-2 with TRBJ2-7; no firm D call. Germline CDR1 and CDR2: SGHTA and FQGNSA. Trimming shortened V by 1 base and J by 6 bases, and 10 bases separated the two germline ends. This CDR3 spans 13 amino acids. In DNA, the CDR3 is TGTGCCAGCAGCTTAGGAGTGGATACCGAGCAGTACTTC. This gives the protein CASSLGVDTEQYF. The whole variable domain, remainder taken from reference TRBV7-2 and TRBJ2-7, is GAGVSQSPSNKVTEKGKDVELRCDPISGHTALYWYRQSLGQGLEFLIYFQGNSAPDKSGLPSDRFSAERTGGSVSTLTIQRTQQEDSAVYLCASSLGVDTEQYFGPGTRLTVT.

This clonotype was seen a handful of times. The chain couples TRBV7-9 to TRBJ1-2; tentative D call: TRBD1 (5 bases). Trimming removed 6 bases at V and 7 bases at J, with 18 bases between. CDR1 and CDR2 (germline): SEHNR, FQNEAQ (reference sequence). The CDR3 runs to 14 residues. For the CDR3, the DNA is TGTGCCAGCAGTCCCAGGGACGCAGGTGCTGGCTACACCTTC. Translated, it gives CASSPRDAGAGYTF. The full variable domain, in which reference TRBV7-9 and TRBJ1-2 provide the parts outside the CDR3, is DTGVSQNPRHKITKRGQNVTFRCDPISEHNRLYWYRQTLGQGPEFLTYFQNEAQLEKSRLLSDRFSAERPKGSFSTLEIQRTEQGDSAMYLCASSPRDAGAGYTFGSGTRLTVV.

The DNA for the CDR3 is TGTGCCAGCGGTGATCCCGGGACAGGATTCGATGAGCAGTACTTC. This encodes CASGDPGTGFDEQYF. This chain connects TRBV28 to TRBJ2-4; TRBD1 aligns across 8 bases. V shed 8 bases, J shed 13 bases, and the junction held 19 bases outside the gene matches. Germline CDR1 MDHEN, CDR2 SYDVKM. The CDR3 loop spans 15 amino acids.

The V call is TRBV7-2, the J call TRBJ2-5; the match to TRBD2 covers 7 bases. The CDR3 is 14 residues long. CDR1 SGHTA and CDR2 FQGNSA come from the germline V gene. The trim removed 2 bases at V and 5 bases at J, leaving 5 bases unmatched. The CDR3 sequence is CASSLRSSGETQYF. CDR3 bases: TGTGCCAGCAGCTTAAGGTCTAGCGGTGAGACCCAGTACTTC.

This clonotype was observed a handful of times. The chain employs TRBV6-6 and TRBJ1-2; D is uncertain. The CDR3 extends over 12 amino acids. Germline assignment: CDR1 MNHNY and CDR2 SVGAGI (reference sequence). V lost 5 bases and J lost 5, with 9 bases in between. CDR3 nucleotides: TGTGCCAGCAGTAACAGCCTATATGGCTACACCTTC. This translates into CASSNSLYGYTF.

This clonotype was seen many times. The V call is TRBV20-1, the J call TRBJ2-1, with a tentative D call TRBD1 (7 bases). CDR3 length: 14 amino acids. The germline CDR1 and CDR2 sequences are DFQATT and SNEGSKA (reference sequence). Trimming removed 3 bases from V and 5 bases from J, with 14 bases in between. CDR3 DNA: TGCAGTGCTAGCCTCAGGGGGGCCCACAATGAGCAGTTCTTC. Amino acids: CSASLRGAHNEQFF.

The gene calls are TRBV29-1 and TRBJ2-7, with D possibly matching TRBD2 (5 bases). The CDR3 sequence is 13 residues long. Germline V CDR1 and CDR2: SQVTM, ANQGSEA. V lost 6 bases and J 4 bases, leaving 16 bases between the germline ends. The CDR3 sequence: CSVEGGIIYEQYF. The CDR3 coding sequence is TGCAGCGTCGAGGGCGGTATAATTTACGAGCAGTACTTC.

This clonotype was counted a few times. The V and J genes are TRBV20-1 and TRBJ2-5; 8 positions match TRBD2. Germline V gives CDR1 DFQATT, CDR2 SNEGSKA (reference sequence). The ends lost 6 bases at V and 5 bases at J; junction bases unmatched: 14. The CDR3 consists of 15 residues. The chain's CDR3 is CSAVGGLDPLETQYF. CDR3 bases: TGCAGTGCCGTGGGGGGACTAGACCCATTGGAGACCCAGTACTTC.

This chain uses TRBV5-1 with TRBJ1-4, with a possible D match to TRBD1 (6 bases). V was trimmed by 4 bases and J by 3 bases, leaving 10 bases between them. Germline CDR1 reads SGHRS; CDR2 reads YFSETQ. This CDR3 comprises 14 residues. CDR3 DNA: TGCGCCAGCAGCGGAGGACAGTCTAATGAAAAACTGTTTTTT. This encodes CASSGGQSNEKLFF.

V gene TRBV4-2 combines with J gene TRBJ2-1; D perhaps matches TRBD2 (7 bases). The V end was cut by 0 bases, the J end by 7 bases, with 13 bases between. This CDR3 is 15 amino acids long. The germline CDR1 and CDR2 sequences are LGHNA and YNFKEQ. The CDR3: CASSQDRGAINEQFF. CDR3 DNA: TGTGCCAGCAGCCAAGACCGGGGGGCGATAAATGAGCAGTTCTTC.

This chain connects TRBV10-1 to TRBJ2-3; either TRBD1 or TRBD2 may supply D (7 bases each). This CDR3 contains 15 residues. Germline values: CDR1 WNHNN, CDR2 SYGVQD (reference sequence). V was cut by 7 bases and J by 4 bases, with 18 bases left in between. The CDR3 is CASTEGQGGPDTQYF. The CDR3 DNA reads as TGCGCCAGCACAGAGGGGCAGGGGGGGCCAGATACGCAGTATTTT.

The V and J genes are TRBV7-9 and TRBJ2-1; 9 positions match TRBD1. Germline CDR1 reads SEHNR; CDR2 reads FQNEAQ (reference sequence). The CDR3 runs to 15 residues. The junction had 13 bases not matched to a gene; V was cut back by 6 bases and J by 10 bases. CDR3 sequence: CASSMAGQGNGEQFF. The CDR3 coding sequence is TGTGCCAGCAGTATGGCCGGACAGGGGAATGGGGAGCAGTTCTTC.